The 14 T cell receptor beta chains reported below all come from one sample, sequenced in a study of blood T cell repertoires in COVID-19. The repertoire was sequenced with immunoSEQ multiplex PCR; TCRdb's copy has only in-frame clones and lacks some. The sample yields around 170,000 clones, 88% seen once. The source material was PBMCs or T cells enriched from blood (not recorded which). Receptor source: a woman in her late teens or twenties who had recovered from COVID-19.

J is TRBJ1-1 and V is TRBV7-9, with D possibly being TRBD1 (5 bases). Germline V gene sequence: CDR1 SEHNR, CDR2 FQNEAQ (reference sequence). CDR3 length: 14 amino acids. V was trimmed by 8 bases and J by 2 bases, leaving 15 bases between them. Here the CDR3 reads CASEEGAGNTEAFF. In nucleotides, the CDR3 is TGTGCCAGCGAAGAAGGGGCGGGAAACACTGAAGCTTTCTTT.

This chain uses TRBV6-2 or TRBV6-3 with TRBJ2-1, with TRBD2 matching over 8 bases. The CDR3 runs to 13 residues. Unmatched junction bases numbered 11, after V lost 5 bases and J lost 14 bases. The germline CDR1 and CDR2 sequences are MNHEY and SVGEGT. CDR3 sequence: CASSQSTPGLEFF. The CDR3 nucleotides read TGTGCCAGCAGTCAATCCACACCGGGACTAGAGTTCTTC.

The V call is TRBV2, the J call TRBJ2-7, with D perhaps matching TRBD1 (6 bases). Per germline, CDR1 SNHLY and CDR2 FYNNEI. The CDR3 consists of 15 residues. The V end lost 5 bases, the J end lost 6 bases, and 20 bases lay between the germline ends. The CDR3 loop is CASSPGTSSLGEQYF. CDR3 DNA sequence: TGTGCCAGCAGTCCCGGGACATCCTCTCTGGGCGAGCAGTACTTC.

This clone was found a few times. The CDR3 sequence is CASSGGLAYEQYF. CDR3 DNA sequence: TGTGCCAGCAGCGGCGGGCTAGCCTACGAGCAGTACTTC. The rearrangement joins TRBV6-2 or TRBV6-3 to TRBJ2-7; tentative D call: TRBD2 (5 bases). CDR1 MNHEY and CDR2 SVGEGT come from the germline V gene. This CDR3 contains 13 residues. Trimming stripped 6 bases from V and 2 bases from J, with 11 bases between.

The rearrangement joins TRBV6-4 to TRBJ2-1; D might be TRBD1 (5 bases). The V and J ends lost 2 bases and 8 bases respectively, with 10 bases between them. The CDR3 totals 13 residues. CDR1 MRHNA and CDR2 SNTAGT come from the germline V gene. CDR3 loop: CASSDEVGDEQFF. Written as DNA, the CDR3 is TGTGCCAGCAGTGACGAAGTAGGGGATGAGCAGTTCTTC.

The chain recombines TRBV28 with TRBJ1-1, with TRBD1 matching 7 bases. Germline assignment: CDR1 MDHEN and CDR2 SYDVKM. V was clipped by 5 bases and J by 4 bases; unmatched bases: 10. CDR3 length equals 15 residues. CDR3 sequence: CASSLRQGSRTEAFF. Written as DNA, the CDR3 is TGTGCCAGCAGTCTAAGACAGGGCTCGCGCACTGAAGCTTTCTTT.

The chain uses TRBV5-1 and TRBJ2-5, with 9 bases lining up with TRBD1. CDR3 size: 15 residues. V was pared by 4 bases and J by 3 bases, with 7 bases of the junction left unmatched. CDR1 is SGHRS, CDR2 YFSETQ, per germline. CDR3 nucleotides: TGCGCCAGCAGCGCAGCGGGACAGGGCGAAGAGACCCAGTACTTC. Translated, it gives CASSAAGQGEETQYF.

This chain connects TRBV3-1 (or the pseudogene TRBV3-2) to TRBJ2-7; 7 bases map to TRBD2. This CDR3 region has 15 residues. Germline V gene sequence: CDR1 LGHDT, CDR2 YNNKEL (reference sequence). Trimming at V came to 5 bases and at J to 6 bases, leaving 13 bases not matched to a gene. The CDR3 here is CASSTRDYPFSEQYF. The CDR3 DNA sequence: TGTGCCAGCAGCACCCGGGACTACCCTTTTTCCGAGCAGTACTTC.

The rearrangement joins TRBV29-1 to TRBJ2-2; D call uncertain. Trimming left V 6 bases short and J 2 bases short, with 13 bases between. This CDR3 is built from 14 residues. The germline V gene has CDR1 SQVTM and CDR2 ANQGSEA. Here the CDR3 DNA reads TGCAGCGTGGTACTACTGGATAACACCGGGGAGCTGTTTTTT. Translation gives CSVVLLDNTGELFF.

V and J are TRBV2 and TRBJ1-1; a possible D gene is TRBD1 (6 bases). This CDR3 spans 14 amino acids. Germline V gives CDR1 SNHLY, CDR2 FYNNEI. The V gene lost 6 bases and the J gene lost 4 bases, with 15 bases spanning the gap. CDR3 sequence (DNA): TGTGCCAGCAGAACTGGGACACCCGGCACTGAAGCTTTCTTT. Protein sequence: CASRTGTPGTEAFF. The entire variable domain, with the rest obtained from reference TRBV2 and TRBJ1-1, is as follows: EPEVTQTPSHQVTQMGQEVILRCVPISNHLYFYWYRQILGQKVEFLVSFYNNEISEKSEIFDDQFSVERPDGSNFTLKIRSTKLEDSAMYFCASRTGTPGTEAFFGQGTRLTVV.

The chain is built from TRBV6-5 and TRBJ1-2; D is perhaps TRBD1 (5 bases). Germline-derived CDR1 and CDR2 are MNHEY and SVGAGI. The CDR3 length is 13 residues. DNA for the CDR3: TGTGCTACAGCGACGGGGGATATCTATGGCTACACCTTC. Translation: CATATGDIYGYTF.

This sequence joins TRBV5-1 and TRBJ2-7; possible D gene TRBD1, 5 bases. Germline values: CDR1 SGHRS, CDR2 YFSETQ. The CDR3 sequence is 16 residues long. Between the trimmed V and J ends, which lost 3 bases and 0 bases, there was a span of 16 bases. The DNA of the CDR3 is TGCGCCAGCAGCTCCCAGACCACAGGTAGCTCCTACGAGCAGTACTTC. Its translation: CASSSQTTGSSYEQYF. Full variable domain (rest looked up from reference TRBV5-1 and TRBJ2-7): KAGVTQTPRYLIKTRGQQVTLSCSPISGHRSVSWYQQTPGQGLQFLFEYFSETQRNKGNFPGRFSGRQFSNSRSEMNVSTLELGDSALYLCASSSQTTGSSYEQYFGPGTRLTVT.

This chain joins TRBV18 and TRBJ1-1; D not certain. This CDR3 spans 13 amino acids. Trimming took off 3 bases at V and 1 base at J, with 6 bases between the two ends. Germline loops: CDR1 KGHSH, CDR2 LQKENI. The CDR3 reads CASSPQANTEAFF. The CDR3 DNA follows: TGTGCCAGCTCACCTCAGGCGAACACTGAAGCTTTCTTT.

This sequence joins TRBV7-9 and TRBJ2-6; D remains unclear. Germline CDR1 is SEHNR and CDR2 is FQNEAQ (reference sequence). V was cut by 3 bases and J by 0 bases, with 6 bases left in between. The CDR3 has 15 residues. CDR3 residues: CASSLQNSGANVLTF. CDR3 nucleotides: TGTGCCAGCAGCTTGCAGAACTCTGGGGCCAACGTCCTGACTTTC. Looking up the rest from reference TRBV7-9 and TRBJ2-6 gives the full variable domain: DTGVSQNPRHKITKRGQNVTFRCDPISEHNRLYWYRQTLGQGPEFLTYFQNEAQLEKSRLLSDRFSAERPKGSFSTLEIQRTEQGDSAMYLCASSLQNSGANVLTFGAGSRLTVL.